This T cell receptor beta chain comes out of a study of blood T cell repertoires in COVID-19. CDR1 SGHTA and CDR2 FQGNSA come from the germline V gene. Trimming cost V 5 bases and J 4 bases, with 14 bases left between them. This CDR3 is 15 amino acids long. In this sample, this clone turned up a few times. Only in-frame clones appear in the TCRdb table, and some are missing; sequencing was by immunoSEQ multiplex PCR. The sample consists of 300,000 to 400,000 clones, over 80% of them appearing once. The chain has TRBV7-2 and TRBJ1-4; D is unclear. This clonotype was obtained from a man in his thirties or forties with COVID-19, enrolled during active disease. Specimen: peripheral blood. The CDR3 spells CASSPRVGSNEKLFF. CDR3 nucleotides: TGTGCCAGCAGCCCTCGGGTGGGGAGTAATGAAAAACTGTTTTTT.